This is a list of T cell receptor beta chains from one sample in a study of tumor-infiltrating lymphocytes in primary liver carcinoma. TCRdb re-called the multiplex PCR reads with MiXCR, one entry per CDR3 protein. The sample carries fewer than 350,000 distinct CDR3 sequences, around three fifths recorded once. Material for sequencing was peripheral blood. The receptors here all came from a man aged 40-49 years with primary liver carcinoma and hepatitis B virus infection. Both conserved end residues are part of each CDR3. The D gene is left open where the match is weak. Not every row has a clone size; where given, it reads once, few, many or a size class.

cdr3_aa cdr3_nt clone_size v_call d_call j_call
CASSQVTVAGAETQYF TGTGCCAGCAGCCAAGTCACAGTGGCGGGAGCAGAGACCCAGTACTTC many TRBV14 TRBD2 TRBJ2-5
CASSQGTDSGNTIYF TGCGCCAGCAGCCAAGGGACGGACTCTGGAAACACCATATATTTT many TRBV4-1 NA TRBJ1-3
CASTGRYYNEQFF TGTGCCAGCACAGGCCGGTACTACAATGAGCAGTTCTTC many TRBV6-1 NA TRBJ2-1
CASSYLPWRGPNVLTF TGTGCCAGCAGTTACTTACCCTGGAGAGGGCCCAACGTCCTGACTTTC NA TRBV6-5 NA TRBJ2-6
CTSSFTSAYEQHF TGTACCAGCAGCTTTACTAGCGCCTACGAGCAGCACTTC NA TRBV7-8 TRBD2 TRBJ2-7
CSVGGTNGSEQYF TGCAGCGTTGGAGGCACTAACGGGAGCGAACAGTACTTC NA TRBV29-1 NA TRBJ2-7
CARALNSGGQDVQYF TGTGCCAGGGCCCTGAATTCAGGGGGGCAAGACGTGCAGTACTTC NA TRBV11-3 NA TRBJ2-7
CGISESLGLAGVSYEQYF TGTGGCATCAGTGAGTCGCTCGGGCTAGCGGGAGTGTCCTACGAGCAGTACTTC NA TRBV10-3 TRBD2 TRBJ2-7
CASSLARITSGNTIYF TGTGCCAGCAGCTTAGCCAGGATCACCTCTGGAAACACCATATATTTT many TRBV11-2 NA TRBJ1-3
CASSQVDTPNYGYTF TGCGCCAGCAGCCAAGTGGACACTCCTAACTATGGCTACACCTTC few TRBV4-1 NA TRBJ1-2
CSVAGQGGGYTF TGCAGCGTCGCGGGACAGGGGGGAGGCTACACCTTC many TRBV29-1 TRBD1 TRBJ1-2
CVSSYRGTGDSQYF TGTGTCAGCAGCTACAGGGGGACGGGTGATTCGCAGTATTTT NA TRBV11-3 TRBD1 TRBJ2-3
CASSQFLLGPGTSGWETQYF TGTGCCAGCAGCCAATTTCTTCTTGGACCCGGGACTAGCGGTTGGGAGACCCAGTACTTC NA TRBV4-2 TRBD2 TRBJ2-5
CSVAVTSGNYNEQFF TGCAGCGTCGCAGTGACTAGTGGGAACTACAATGAGCAGTTCTTC NA TRBV29-1 NA TRBJ2-1
CSSSYTGDLSGNSIYF TGTTCCAGCAGTTACACGGGCGACCTCTCTGGAAACTCCATATATTTT NA TRBV6-2/TRBV6-3 NA TRBJ1-3
CASGPPGKFSYEQYF TGTGCCAGCGGACCCCCCGGGAAGTTCTCCTACGAGCAGTACTTC NA TRBV6-2/TRBV6-3 NA TRBJ2-7
CASADSYEQYF TGTGCCAGCGCGGATTCCTACGAGCAGTACTTC NA TRBV27 NA TRBJ2-7